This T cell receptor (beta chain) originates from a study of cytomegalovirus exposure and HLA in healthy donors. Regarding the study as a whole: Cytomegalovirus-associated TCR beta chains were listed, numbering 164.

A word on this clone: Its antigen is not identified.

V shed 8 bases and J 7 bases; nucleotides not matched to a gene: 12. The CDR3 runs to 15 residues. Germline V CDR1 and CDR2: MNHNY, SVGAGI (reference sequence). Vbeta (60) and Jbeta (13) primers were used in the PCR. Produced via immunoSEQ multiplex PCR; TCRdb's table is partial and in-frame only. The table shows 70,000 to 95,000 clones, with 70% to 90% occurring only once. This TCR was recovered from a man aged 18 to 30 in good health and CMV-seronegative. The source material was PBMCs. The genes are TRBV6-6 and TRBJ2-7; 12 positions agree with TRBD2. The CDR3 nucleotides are TGTGCCAGCGGCCCCTTTCTAGCGGGGGGGAGAGAGCAGTACTTC. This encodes CASGPFLAGGREQYF.